This T cell receptor (beta chain) was documented in a study of spatial heterogeneity in lung cancer. Study-level information: A consistent excess of beta-chain over alpha-chain sequences was detected. TCR transcript counts in tumor regions correlated strongly with a T cell module score from matched bulk RNA-seq.

To note about this clonotype: Its antigen remains unidentified.

The time point: sample taken at primary tumor resection. Patients with untreated early-stage non-small cell lung cancer, numbering 72, were the donors. Material for sequencing was whole RNA from tumor, nontumor lung or frozen PBMC, left unsorted. Study-level results: How many expanded intratumoral alpha and beta TCRs were present tracked the tumor mutation count, which was a count of nonsynonymous mutations.

Germline V gene data show CDR1 as DFQATT and CDR2 as SNEGSKA (reference sequence). The CDR3 sequence is 14 residues long. Trimming pared 2 bases from V and 5 bases from J, leaving 13 bases between. TCRdb itself ran the 5' RACE reads through MiXCR, one entry per CDR3 protein. The table has thousands of distinct CDR3 sequences, roughly an eighth seen once. This chain connects TRBV20-1 to TRBJ1-5; possibly TRBD1 for D (6 bases). The sample was lung tumor tissue, taken at surgery. This clonotype was sampled from a male donor with early-stage non-small cell lung cancer. The CDR3: CSARTGRGDQPQHF. In DNA, the CDR3 is TGCAGTGCTAGAACAGGGAGAGGGGATCAGCCCCAGCATTTT.